The clone carrying this T cell receptor beta chain was seen a handful of times. Its specificity is not known. This specimen belongs to a study of identical twins. Findings of the study overall: Out-of-frame beta chain sequences displayed weaker excess sharing between twins. Analyses of zero insertions could, in part, be confounded by invariant MAIT and iNKT cells.

Healthy Caucasian donors formed the entire cohort. With template switching, a universal primer site was added, and the cDNA carried unique molecular identifiers. TCRdb ran MiXCR on the 5' RACE reads and lists one entry per CDR3 protein. The sample lists 500,000 to 650,000 distinct CDR3 sequences; just over 7% were seen once. V was clipped by 3 bases and J by 7 bases; unmatched bases: 7. This CDR3 spans 15 amino acids. Germline V lookup: CDR1 SGHRS, CDR2 YFSETQ. The data were also submitted as part of a second study, on yellow fever vaccine responses in identical twins.

The sequenced material came from PBMCs. The receptor was isolated from a woman under 30 in good health. This chain joins TRBV5-1 and TRBJ2-1; 10 bases agree with TRBD2. The CDR3 here is CASSSAAGGPNEQFF. The CDR3 DNA is TGCGCCAGCAGCTCAGCAGCGGGGGGGCCGAATGAGCAGTTCTTC.